The present TCR beta chain was sequenced within a study of post-analysis software for immune sequencing data. About the research overall: Disease trajectories encompassed relapsing-remitting, secondary progressive and progressive-relapsing multiple sclerosis. Study results and limitations: Four or five TRBV segments were more frequent in patients than controls; TRBV5-6, TRBV5-1 and TRBV20-1 belonged to this group. Controls had significantly higher normalized Chao1 diversity than multiple sclerosis patients. Samples from one preparation batch, clustered by F measure, grouped strongly together.

Included in the TCR beta cDNA libraries were unique molecular identifiers. Around 450,000 cDNA molecules were recovered from an input of about 0.9 to 10 million T cells. TCRdb used MiXCR to reprocess the PCR reads, holding one entry per CDR3 protein. The repertoire holds hundreds of thousands of distinct CDR3 sequences, with approximately 57% as singletons. This clonotype appeared many times. Its antigen is undetermined. The V segment lost 3 bases and the J segment 2 bases; nucleotides outside the gene matches: 9. Germline V CDR1 and CDR2: SGDLS, YYNGEE. The CDR3 runs to 16 residues. The sequence came from a girl aged 5-17 years with multiple sclerosis. Material: blood. This chain links TRBV9 with TRBJ2-7; TRBD2 matches at 9 bases. Here the CDR3 DNA reads TGTGCCAGCAGCGACACCGGGACTAGCCCTACCTACGAGCAGTACTTC. Residues: CASSDTGTSPTYEQYF.